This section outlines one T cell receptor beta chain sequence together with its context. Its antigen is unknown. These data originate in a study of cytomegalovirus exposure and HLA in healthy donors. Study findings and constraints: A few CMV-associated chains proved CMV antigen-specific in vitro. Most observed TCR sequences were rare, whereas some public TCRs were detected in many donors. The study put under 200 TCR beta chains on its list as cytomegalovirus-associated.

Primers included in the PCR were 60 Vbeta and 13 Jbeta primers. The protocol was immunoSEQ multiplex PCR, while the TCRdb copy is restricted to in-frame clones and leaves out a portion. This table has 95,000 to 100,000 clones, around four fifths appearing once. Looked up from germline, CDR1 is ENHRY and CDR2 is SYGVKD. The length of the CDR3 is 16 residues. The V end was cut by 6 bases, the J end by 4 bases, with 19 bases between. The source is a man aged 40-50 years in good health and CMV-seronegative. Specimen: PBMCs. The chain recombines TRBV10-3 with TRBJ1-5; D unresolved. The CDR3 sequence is CAISPKEGPKNQPQHF. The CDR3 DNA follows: TGTGCCATCAGCCCGAAGGAGGGTCCCAAGAATCAGCCCCAGCATTTT.